The source of this TCR beta chain is a study of blood T cell repertoires in COVID-19. With 4 bases clipped from V and 6 bases from J, the junction kept 14 bases outside the gene matches. The CDR3 has 17 amino acids. In germline, CDR1 is SGHAT, CDR2 FQNNGV. TCRdb's table, derived via immunoSEQ multiplex PCR, lists solely in-frame clones and lacks some. Of around 260,000 clones listed, around nine tenths are singletons. This sequence originates from a woman aged 70-85 years with COVID-19, enrolled during active disease. Specimen: peripheral blood. The chain recombines TRBV11-2 with TRBJ1-2, with 10 bases that match TRBD1. The CDR3 DNA reads TGTGCCAGCAGCTCAGGGTTTGACAGGGGGCCGGGCGATGGCTACACCTTC. This codes for CASSSGFDRGPGDGYTF.